This TCR beta chain derives from a study of T cell clonotyping in hematopoietic cell transplantation. General study points: Recipient TCR diversity dropped after transplant; expanded clonotypes rose from day 30 to 180. At the given depth, recipient repertoires were over 97% de novo clonotypes.

This clone has just one count. Its antigen is as yet unknown. This CDR3 comprises 17 residues. V lost 4 bases and J lost 1, with 18 bases in between. The V gene's germline CDR1 is SGHTA and CDR2 FQGTGA. This table comes from immunoSEQ multiplex PCR, and its TCRdb copy is limited to in-frame clones, with some not included. The table lists about 12,000 clones, 80% to 90% of them singletons. The chain links TRBV7-3 to TRBJ2-3; D possibly corresponds to TRBD2 (7 bases). The TCR originated in a human donor who either received an allogeneic hematopoietic cell transplant for a myeloid malignancy or was a related donor (not recorded which). Some clones in this sample may be carry-over from other donors' samples. The specimen sequenced was peripheral blood mononuclear cells. CDR3 nucleotides: TGTGCCAGCAGCTGGACGGGGGGCTCCCCTGGCACAGATACGCAGTATTTT. The encoded protein is CASSWTGGSPGTDTQYF.